The T cell receptor beta chain under discussion was sequenced for a study of cytomegalovirus exposure and HLA in healthy donors. Whole-study findings and limits: Trimming of TCR beta V- and J-genes showed a link, identified in a later analysis, to a missense DCLRE1C variant. Accurate prediction of most subjects' HLA-A and HLA-B alleles from TCR beta sequences was reported.

In the case of this clone: The antigen is undetermined.

PCR was performed using 60 Vbeta and 13 Jbeta primers. Source study methods: Later, 65 million to 90 million unique TCR beta chains were counted in an analysis, and about 12 million of them were shared. Sequenced by immunoSEQ multiplex PCR; TCRdb stores in-frame clones only, minus some. V, J and clone size are taken as reported in that table, and D and trimming were inferred from the DNA itself. The profile shows 60,000 to 75,000 clones, approximately 74% of them singletons. The V end lost 2 bases, the J end lost 6 bases, and 10 bases lay between the germline ends. Germline CDR1 and CDR2: MNHEY and SMNVEV (reference sequence). The CDR3 consists of 14 residues.

The sample was PBMCs. The receptor comes from a woman younger than 45 in good health and CMV-seropositive. This rearrangement joins TRBV27 to TRBJ1-4; the D gene is possibly TRBD1 (6 bases). DNA of the CDR3: TGTGCCAGCAGTTTAGGCAGGGGAGATGAAAAACTGTTTTTT. It translates to CASSLGRGDEKLFF.